Following are 5 T cell receptor beta chains from one sample sequenced in a study of T-cell memory formation after mild COVID-19. TCRdb processed the 5' RACE reads anew with MiXCR; each CDR3 protein has one entry. The sample has hundreds of thousands of distinct CDR3 sequences; approximately 8.4% are singletons. The specimen was PBMCs or a T cell subset sorted from them (not recorded which). These receptors originate from a man between 18 and 29 years old who had mild COVID-19 (a few samples of this study predate the infection). Cell type and time point are not known.

This clonotype was seen a few times. The rearrangement uses TRBV9 and TRBJ2-7, with D hard to call. The CDR3 has 14 residues. The germline V gene encodes CDR1 SGDLS and CDR2 YYNGEE. Trimming shortened V by 4 bases and J by 3 bases, and 14 bases separated the two germline ends. For the CDR3, the DNA is TGTGCCAGCAGCCCTCGGTCCTCCGACTACGAGCAGTACTTC. This encodes CASSPRSSDYEQYF.

The sample holds a few counts of this clonotype. The V gene is TRBV2, the J gene TRBJ1-1; a weak D match, TRBD1 (6 bases). The V end was cut by 1 base, the J end by 12 bases, with 9 bases between. The germline V gene encodes CDR1 SNHLY and CDR2 FYNNEI. This CDR3 contains 11 residues. CDR3 sequence (DNA): TGTGCCAGCAGTGAAGGCGGGGGGCCTTTCTTT. Encoded protein: CASSEGGGPFF.

The J gene is TRBJ1-2, the V gene TRBV25-1; 9 bases align to TRBD1. With V trimmed by 3 bases and J by 3 bases, 8 bases remained unmatched. The CDR3 covers 16 residues. The germline V gene encodes CDR1 MGHDK and CDR2 SYGVNS. CDR3 sequence: CASSEGGDRAHYGYTF. The CDR3 DNA reads TGTGCCAGCAGTGAGGGGGGGGACAGGGCACACTATGGCTACACCTTC.

The chain combines TRBV5-1 with TRBJ2-5, with D tentatively TRBD2 (6 bases). V lost 7 bases and J 1 base, leaving 8 bases between the germline ends. Per germline, CDR1 SGHRS and CDR2 YFSETQ. The CDR3 totals 12 residues. The CDR3 sequence is CASRDFQETQYF. The CDR3 DNA reads as TGCGCCAGCCGGGACTTCCAAGAGACCCAGTACTTC.

This clonotype came up a few times. The rearrangement links TRBV7-9 to TRBJ1-2; D unclear. The germline gives CDR1 SEHNR, CDR2 FQNEAQ (reference sequence). The length of the CDR3 is 14 residues. The V and J ends lost 0 bases and 1 base respectively, with 6 bases between them. The chain's CDR3 is CASSLAQVNYGYTF. The CDR3, as DNA: TGTGCCAGCAGCTTAGCCCAGGTTAACTATGGCTACACCTTC. The full variable domain, completed using reference TRBV7-9 and TRBJ1-2, is DTGVSQNPRHKITKRGQNVTFRCDPISEHNRLYWYRQTLGQGPEFLTYFQNEAQLEKSRLLSDRFSAERPKGSFSTLEIQRTEQGDSAMYLCASSLAQVNYGYTFGSGTRLTVV.